A selection of T cell receptor beta chains follows, all from one sample in a study of blood T cell repertoires in COVID-19. Profiled with immunoSEQ multiplex PCR; TCRdb holds only in-frame clones, not every one. The table lists around 260,000 clones, 80% to 85% of them singletons. Specimen: peripheral blood. Every receptor here comes from a person in their 70s with COVID-19, enrolled during active disease. Each CDR3 is given with its conserved first and last residue. The D gene is left open where the match is weak. Size values are once, few and many counts, or a class for expanded clones, and some rows have none.

D gene: TRBD1; V gene: TRBV9; clone size: .; J gene: TRBJ2-7; CDR3 length: 13; CDR3 DNA: TGTGCCAGCAGCGAAGCGACAGGGTACGAGCAGTACTTC; CDR3 protein: CASSEATGYEQYF
D gene: .; V gene: TRBV11-3; clone size: .; J gene: TRBJ1-1; CDR3 length: 15; CDR3 DNA: TGTGCCAGCAGCACCCGCGGAGGGAGCCACACTGAAGCTTTCTTT; CDR3 protein: CASSTRGGSHTEAFF
D gene: .; V gene: TRBV5-1; clone size: .; J gene: TRBJ2-3; CDR3 length: 15; CDR3 DNA: TGCGCCAGCAGCTTGAGGGGGACATACACAGATACGCAGTATTTT; CDR3 protein: CASSLRGTYTDTQYF
D gene: .; V gene: TRBV9; clone size: .; J gene: TRBJ1-5; CDR3 length: 16; CDR3 DNA: TGTGCCAGCAGCGCGGGCCCGGACAGACCTAATCAGCCCCAGCATTTT; CDR3 protein: CASSAGPDRPNQPQHF
D gene: .; V gene: TRBV6-5; clone size: few; J gene: TRBJ2-7; CDR3 length: 12; CDR3 DNA: TGTGCCAGCCGCGCTCTATCCTACGAGCAGTACTTC; CDR3 protein: CASRALSYEQYF
D gene: TRBD2; V gene: TRBV3-1/TRBV3-2; clone size: .; J gene: TRBJ2-7; CDR3 length: 14; CDR3 DNA: TGTGCCAGCAGCCGCGGGACTAGGGTGGGCGAGCAGTACTTC; CDR3 protein: CASSRGTRVGEQYF
D gene: .; V gene: TRBV2; clone size: .; J gene: TRBJ1-2; CDR3 length: 14; CDR3 DNA: TGTGCCAGCAGTGAGGCAGGCGAAAACTATGGCTACACCTTC; CDR3 protein: CASSEAGENYGYTF
D gene: TRBD1; V gene: TRBV11-2; clone size: .; J gene: TRBJ1-5; CDR3 length: 15; CDR3 DNA: TGTGCCAGCAGCTTAGATGGGACAGGGGGTCAGCCCCAGCATTTT; CDR3 protein: CASSLDGTGGQPQHF
D gene: TRBD1; V gene: TRBV19; clone size: .; J gene: TRBJ2-1; CDR3 length: 16; CDR3 DNA: TGTGCCAGTAGTCTTTTTACCGGGACAGGGGGCGCTGAGCAGTTCTTC; CDR3 protein: CASSLFTGTGGAEQFF
D gene: .; V gene: TRBV6-6; clone size: .; J gene: TRBJ1-5; CDR3 length: 14; CDR3 DNA: TGTGCCAGCAGTTCGTCGGGGGGTAATCAGCCCCAGCATTTT; CDR3 protein: CASSSSGGNQPQHF
D gene: .; V gene: TRBV5-6; clone size: few; J gene: TRBJ2-5; CDR3 length: 14; CDR3 DNA: TGTGCCAGCAGCTTGTGGCAGACTCAAGAGACCCAGTACTTC; CDR3 protein: CASSLWQTQETQYF
D gene: .; V gene: TRBV9; clone size: few; J gene: TRBJ2-2; CDR3 length: 13; CDR3 DNA: TGTGCCAGCAGCGTACGAGGGCCCGGGGAGCTGTTTTTT; CDR3 protein: CASSVRGPGELFF
D gene: TRBD1; V gene: TRBV29-1; clone size: .; J gene: TRBJ1-5; CDR3 length: 13; CDR3 DNA: TGCAGCGTCGGGACAGCAAGCAATCAGCCCCAGCATTTT; CDR3 protein: CSVGTASNQPQHF
D gene: TRBD1; V gene: TRBV4-3; clone size: .; J gene: TRBJ1-1; CDR3 length: 19; CDR3 DNA: TGCGCCAGCAGCCAAGATCTGACAGGGGGCATCTCGGTGAACACTGAAGCTTTCTTT; CDR3 protein: CASSQDLTGGISVNTEAFF
D gene: TRBD2; V gene: TRBV5-8; clone size: .; J gene: TRBJ2-5; CDR3 length: 15; CDR3 DNA: TGTGCCAGCAGCCATCGTATAGGGACTAGGGAGACCCAGTACTTC; CDR3 protein: CASSHRIGTRETQYF
D gene: TRBD2; V gene: TRBV18; clone size: .; J gene: TRBJ2-7; CDR3 length: 15; CDR3 DNA: TGTGCCAGCTCACCTTTCGGGACTAGCTCCCACGAGCAGTACTTC; CDR3 protein: CASSPFGTSSHEQYF